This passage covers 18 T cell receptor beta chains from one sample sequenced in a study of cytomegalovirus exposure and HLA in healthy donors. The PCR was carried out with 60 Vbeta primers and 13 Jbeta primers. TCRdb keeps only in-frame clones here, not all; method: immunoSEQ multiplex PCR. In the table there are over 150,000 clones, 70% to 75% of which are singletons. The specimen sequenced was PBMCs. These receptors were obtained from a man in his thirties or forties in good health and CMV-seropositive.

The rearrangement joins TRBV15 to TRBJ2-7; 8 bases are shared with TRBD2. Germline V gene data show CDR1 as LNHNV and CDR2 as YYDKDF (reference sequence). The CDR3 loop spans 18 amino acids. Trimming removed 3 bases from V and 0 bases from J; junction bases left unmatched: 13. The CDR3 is CATSRAMGLGNSSYEQYF. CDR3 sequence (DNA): TGTGCCACCAGCAGGGCTATGGGACTAGGGAATTCCTCCTACGAGCAGTACTTC.

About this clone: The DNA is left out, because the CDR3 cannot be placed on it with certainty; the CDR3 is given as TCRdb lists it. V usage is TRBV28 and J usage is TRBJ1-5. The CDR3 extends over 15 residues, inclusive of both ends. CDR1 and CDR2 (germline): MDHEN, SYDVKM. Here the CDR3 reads CASSLFLYSNQPQHF.

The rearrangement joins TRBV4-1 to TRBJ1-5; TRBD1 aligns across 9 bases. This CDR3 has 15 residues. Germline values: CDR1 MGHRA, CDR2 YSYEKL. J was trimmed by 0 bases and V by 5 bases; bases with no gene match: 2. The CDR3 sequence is CASSGTGTSNQPQHF. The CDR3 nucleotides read TGCGCCAGCAGCGGGACAGGGACTAGCAATCAGCCCCAGCATTTT.

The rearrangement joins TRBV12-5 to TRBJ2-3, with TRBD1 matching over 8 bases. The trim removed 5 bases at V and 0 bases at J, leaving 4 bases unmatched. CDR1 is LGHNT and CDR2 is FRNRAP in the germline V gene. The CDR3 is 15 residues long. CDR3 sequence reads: CASGAGQGSTDTQYF. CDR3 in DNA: TGTGCTAGTGGTGCTGGACAGGGTAGCACAGATACGCAGTATTTT.

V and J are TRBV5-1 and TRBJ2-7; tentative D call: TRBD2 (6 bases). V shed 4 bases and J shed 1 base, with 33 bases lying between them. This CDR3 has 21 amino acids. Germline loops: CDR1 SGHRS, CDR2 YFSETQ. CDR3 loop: CASSPPGAGWDGKVLSYEQYF. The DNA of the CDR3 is TGCGCCAGCAGCCCGCCCGGCGCGGGGTGGGACGGGAAAGTCCTTTCCTACGAGCAGTACTTC.

The CDR3: CASSYRYSQYF. CDR3 nucleotides: TGTGCCAGCAGTTACCGGTATAGCCAGTACTTC. V is TRBV6-5 and J is TRBJ2-5; D not certain. Trimming removed 2 bases at V and 10 bases at J, with 8 bases between. Germline V CDR1 and CDR2: MNHEY, SVGAGI. There are 11 residues in the CDR3.

CDR3 DNA sequence: TGTGCCAGCAGTGAGTCTAGCGGGAGTGGGGAGACCCAGTACTTC. Protein: CASSESSGSGETQYF. The chain recombines TRBV6-4 with TRBJ2-5; 10 nucleotides agree with TRBD2. With 3 bases clipped from V and 5 bases from J, the junction kept 6 bases outside the gene matches. Germline V gene data show CDR1 as MRHNA and CDR2 as SNTAGT. The CDR3 sequence is 15 residues long.

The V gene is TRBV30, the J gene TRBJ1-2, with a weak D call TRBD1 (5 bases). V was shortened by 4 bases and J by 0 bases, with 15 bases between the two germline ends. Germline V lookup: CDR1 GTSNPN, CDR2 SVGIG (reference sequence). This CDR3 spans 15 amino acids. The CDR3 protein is CAWMGGGHSNYGYTF. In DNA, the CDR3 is TGTGCCTGGATGGGGGGTGGCCATTCTAACTATGGCTACACCTTC.

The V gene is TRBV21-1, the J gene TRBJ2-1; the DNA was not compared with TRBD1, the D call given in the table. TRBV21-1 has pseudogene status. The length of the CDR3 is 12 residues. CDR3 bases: TGTGCCAGCAGGGGCAGGGGGCATGAGCAGTTCTTC. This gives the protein CASRGRGHEQFF.

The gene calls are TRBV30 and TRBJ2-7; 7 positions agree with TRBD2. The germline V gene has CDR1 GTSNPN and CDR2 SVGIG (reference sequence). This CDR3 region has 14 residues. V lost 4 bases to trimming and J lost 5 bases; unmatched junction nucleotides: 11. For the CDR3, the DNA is TGTGCCTGGAAAAGGGGACTATTAGGCGACGAGCAGTACTTC. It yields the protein CAWKRGLLGDEQYF.

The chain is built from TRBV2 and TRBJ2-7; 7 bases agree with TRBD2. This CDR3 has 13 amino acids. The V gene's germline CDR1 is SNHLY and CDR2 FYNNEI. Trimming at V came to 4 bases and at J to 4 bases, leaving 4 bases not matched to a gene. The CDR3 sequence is CASSVAGVYEQYF. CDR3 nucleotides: TGTGCCAGCAGTGTGGCGGGAGTGTACGAGCAGTACTTC.

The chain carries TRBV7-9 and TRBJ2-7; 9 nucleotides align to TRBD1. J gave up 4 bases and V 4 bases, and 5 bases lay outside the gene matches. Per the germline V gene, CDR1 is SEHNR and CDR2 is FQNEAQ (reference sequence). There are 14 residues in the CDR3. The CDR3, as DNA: TGTGCCAGCAGCTCCGAAGGGACAGGGTACGAGCAGTACTTC. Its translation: CASSSEGTGYEQYF.

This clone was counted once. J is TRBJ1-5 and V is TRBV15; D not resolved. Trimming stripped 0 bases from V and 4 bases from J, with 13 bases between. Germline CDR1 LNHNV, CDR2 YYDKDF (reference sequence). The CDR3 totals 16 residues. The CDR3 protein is CATSRDNHLGNQPQHF. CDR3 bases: TGTGCCACCAGCAGAGACAACCACCTCGGGAATCAGCCCCAGCATTTT.

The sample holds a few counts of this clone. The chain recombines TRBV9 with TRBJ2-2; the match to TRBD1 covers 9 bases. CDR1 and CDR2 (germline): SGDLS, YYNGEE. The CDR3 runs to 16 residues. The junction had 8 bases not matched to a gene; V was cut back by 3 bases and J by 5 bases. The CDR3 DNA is TGTGCCAGCAGCGGGCCAGGGACAGGGTGGACCGGGGAGCTGTTTTTT. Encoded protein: CASSGPGTGWTGELFF.

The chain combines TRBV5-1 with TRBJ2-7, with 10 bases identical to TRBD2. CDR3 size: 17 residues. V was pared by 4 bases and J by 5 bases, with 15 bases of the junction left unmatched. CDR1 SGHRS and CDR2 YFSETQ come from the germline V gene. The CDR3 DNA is TGCGCCAGCAGCCCCGCGGGGGGTAGCGGGAGGCCCCACGAGCAGTACTTC. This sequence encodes CASSPAGGSGRPHEQYF.

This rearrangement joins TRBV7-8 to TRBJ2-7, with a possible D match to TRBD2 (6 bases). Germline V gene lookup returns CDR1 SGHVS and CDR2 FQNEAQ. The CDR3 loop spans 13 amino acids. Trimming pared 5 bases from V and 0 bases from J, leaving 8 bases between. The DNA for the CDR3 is TGTGCCAGCAGCGACGGGAGCTCCTACGAGCAGTACTTC. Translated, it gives CASSDGSSYEQYF.

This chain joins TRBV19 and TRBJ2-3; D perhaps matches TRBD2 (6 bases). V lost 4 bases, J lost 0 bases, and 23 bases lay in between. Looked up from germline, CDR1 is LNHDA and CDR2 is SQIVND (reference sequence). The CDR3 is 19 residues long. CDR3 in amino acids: CASSKGAGSGEGSTDTQYF. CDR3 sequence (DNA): TGTGCCAGTAGTAAAGGGGCAGGGTCGGGGGAAGGAAGCACAGATACGCAGTATTTT.

The CDR3 DNA reads TGTGCCAGCAGCACTAGCGGGCGGGGGACCCAGTACTTC. Residues: CASSTSGRGTQYF. The rearrangement links TRBV7-6 to TRBJ2-5; the match to TRBD2 covers 9 bases. Germline CDR1 reads SGHVS; CDR2 reads FNYEAQ. The V gene end was trimmed by 5 bases and the J gene end by 7 bases; junction bases not matched to a gene: 5. This CDR3 is 13 amino acids long.